What follows is one T cell receptor (beta chain) and its context. Per the original data handling: Quantification of nucleated cells was approximated via reference gene primer amplification. Produced via immunoSEQ multiplex PCR; TCRdb's table is partial and in-frame only. The V and J calls and clone size come from that table; D and trimming were worked out from the DNA. The sample has 110,000 to 150,000 clones, about four fifths seen once; the top ten hold roughly 3.6%. These data originate in a study of blood T cell repertoires in COVID-19. Study-wide context: Acute and convalescent COVID-19 specimens originated in the United States, Italy and Spain. Sources were T cells, B-cell-depleted T cells, or PBMCs; the material itself was cDNA or gDNA.

Germline CDR1 SEHNR, CDR2 FQNEAQ (reference sequence). Trimming stripped 3 bases from V and 0 bases from J, with 12 bases between. This CDR3 region has 16 residues. The sample consisted of peripheral blood. The sequence was obtained from a man between 65 and 80 years old who had recovered from COVID-19. The chain links TRBV7-9 to TRBJ2-1; tentative D call: TRBD2 (6 bases). In DNA, the CDR3 is TGTGCCAGCAGCTTCGGAGGGCCCCCCTCCTACAATGAGCAGTTCTTC. It translates to CASSFGGPPSYNEQFF.